The clone carrying this T cell receptor beta chain has at least ten counts. V shed 4 bases, J shed 4 bases, and the junction held 9 bases outside the gene matches. The CDR3 loop spans 16 amino acids. The germline gives CDR1 DFQATT, CDR2 SNEGSKA (reference sequence). These data originate in a study of T-cell reconstitution after alpha-beta-depleted transplantation in children. A library of TCRbeta sequences, prepared with unique molecular identifiers, was generated. In TCRdb, the PCR reads were re-called with MiXCR into one record per CDR3 protein. The table includes about 370,000 distinct CDR3 sequences, around 20% detected once.

The specimen was PBMCs from the stem cell graft donor, collected from the stem cell graft. The clonotype originates from a human donor who donated a stem cell graft to a child with acute myeloid leukemia. The rearrangement uses TRBV20-1 and TRBJ2-1; TRBD2 matches at 11 bases. CDR3 nucleotide sequence: TGCAGTGCTATTTATAGCGGGAGGGGGACTTACAATGAGCAGTTCTTC. Protein product: CSAIYSGRGTYNEQFF.